These T cell receptor beta chains were read from a single sample in a study of blood T cell repertoires in COVID-19. TCRdb keeps only in-frame clones here, not all; method: immunoSEQ multiplex PCR. This sample has hundreds of thousands of clones, with roughly 88% found just once. The sample comprised peripheral blood. The receptors were gathered from a woman aged 30 to 39 who had recovered from COVID-19. Both conserved end residues are part of each CDR3. The D gene is left open where the match is weak. Clone size is not always given. Where it is, it says once, few, many or a class for expanded clones.

D	size	V	J	CDR3	DNA
TRBD1	-	TRBV4-1	TRBJ1-2	CASSPGQGPNYGYTF	TGCGCCAGCAGCCCGGGACAGGGGCCTAACTATGGCTACACCTTC
-	-	TRBV27	TRBJ2-5	CASSLWAGQETQYF	TGTGCCAGCAGTTTATGGGCAGGGCAAGAGACCCAGTACTTC
-	-	TRBV5-6	TRBJ1-1	CASSLVSRNTEAFF	TGTGCCAGCAGCTTGGTGTCCAGAAACACTGAAGCTTTCTTT
-	-	TRBV5-1	TRBJ2-4	CASSKGQAGDIQYF	TGCGCCAGCAGCAAGGGCCAAGCCGGGGACATTCAGTACTTC
-	few	TRBV19	TRBJ1-5	CASAPGHLLLDDQPQHF	TGTGCCAGTGCACCGGGACACCTTCTTTTGGACGATCAGCCCCAGCATTTT
TRBD2	-	TRBV3-1/TRBV3-2	TRBJ2-1	CASSQRTSGDINEQFF	TGTGCCAGCAGCCAGAGGACTAGCGGGGATATCAATGAGCAGTTCTTC
-	-	TRBV4-1	TRBJ2-3	CASSQDRGGSTDTQYF	TGCGCCAGCAGCCAAGATAGAGGGGGTAGCACAGATACGCAGTATTTT
-	-	TRBV15	TRBJ1-2	CATSRDLRLQSSNYGYTF	TGTGCCACCAGCAGAGATCTAAGGCTACAGAGTTCTAACTATGGCTACACCTTC
-	-	TRBV5-1	TRBJ2-7	CASSLMSSTSSYEQYF	TGCGCCAGCAGCTTGATGTCGAGTACTTCCTCCTACGAGCAGTACTTC
-	-	TRBV29-1	TRBJ2-7	CSVEDGTYPRYEQYF	TGCAGCGTTGAAGACGGGACATACCCTCGCTACGAGCAGTACTTC
-	-	TRBV28	TRBJ1-1	CASSPAADSDTEAFF	TGTGCCAGCAGCCCTGCTGCAGATTCTGACACTGAAGCTTTCTTT
-	-	TRBV6-5	TRBJ1-2	CASSFGGEGYTF	TGTGCCAGCAGTTTCGGAGGGGAGGGCTACACCTTC
TRBD2	-	TRBV5-1	TRBJ2-5	CASSFRVAGPSAQYF	TGCGCCAGCAGCTTTAGAGTAGCGGGGCCTAGCGCCCAGTACTTC
TRBD1	-	TRBV6-5	TRBJ1-4	CARPGTANEKLFF	TGTGCCAGGCCCGGGACAGCTAATGAAAAACTGTTTTTT
-	-	TRBV6-1	TRBJ2-3	CASSERPGADTQYF	TGTGCCAGCAGTGAACGTCCAGGGGCGGATACGCAGTATTTT
-	-	TRBV12-3/TRBV12-4	TRBJ1-3	CADQGSGNTIYF	TGTGCCGACCAGGGAAGTGGAAACACCATATATTTT
-	-	TRBV29-1	TRBJ1-2	CSVEDREVNYGYTF	TGCAGCGTTGAAGATCGAGAAGTTAACTATGGCTACACCTTC
-	-	TRBV4-3	TRBJ2-7	CASSQDQGNEQYF	TGCGCCAGCAGCCAAGATCAGGGGAACGAGCAGTACTTC
TRBD1	-	TRBV5-4	TRBJ1-6	CASSLDGQANSPLHF	TGTGCCAGCAGCTTGGACGGACAGGCCAATTCACCCCTCCACTTT
-	-	TRBV19	TRBJ2-3	CASSKKSGLSTDTQYF	TGTGCCAGTAGTAAAAAGTCAGGACTTAGCACAGATACGCAGTATTTT
TRBD1	-	TRBV12-3/TRBV12-4	TRBJ2-5	CASSKRDRDKNF	TGTGCCAGCAGTAAGAGGGACAGGGACAAAAACTTC
-	once	TRBV3-1/TRBV3-2	TRBJ1-4	CASSPNQANNEKLFF	TGTGCCAGCAGCCCAAACCAGGCCAATAATGAAAAACTGTTTTTT
-	-	TRBV7-6	TRBJ1-1	CADTPEPAFF	TGTGCCGACACCCCTGAGCCGGCTTTCTTT
-	-	TRBV11-2	TRBJ2-1	CASSDPGLTINEQFF	TGTGCCAGCAGCGACCCGGGACTTACAATCAATGAGCAGTTCTTC
TRBD2	-	TRBV3-1/TRBV3-2	TRBJ2-1	CASSPGLVFPVFF	TGTGCCAGCAGCCCAGGACTAGTTTTTCCTGTGTTCTTC
-	-	TRBV30	TRBJ1-3	CAWSVLPAGVSGNTIYF	TGTGCCTGGAGTGTATTGCCGGCGGGGGTCTCTGGAAACACCATATATTTT
TRBD1	-	TRBV30	TRBJ2-5	CAWSPGDRRSTYQTQYF	TGTGCCTGGAGTCCCGGGGACAGACGTTCTACTTACCAGACCCAGTACTTC
-	-	TRBV7-2	TRBJ2-1	CASSLDLQTSYNEQFF	TGTGCCAGCAGCTTAGATCTACAGACATCCTACAATGAGCAGTTCTTC
TRBD2	-	TRBV3-1/TRBV3-2	TRBJ2-7	CASSRRGGITYEQYF	TGTGCCAGCAGCCGCCGCGGGGGGATCACCTACGAGCAGTACTTC
TRBD1	-	TRBV5-1	TRBJ2-7	CASSPTGQGDEQYF	TGCGCCAGCAGCCCTACAGGACAGGGGGACGAGCAGTACTTC
TRBD2	-	TRBV2	TRBJ2-1	CASSAGTSGVNEQFF	TGTGCCAGCAGTGCCGGGACTAGCGGGGTAAATGAGCAGTTCTTC
TRBD1	-	TRBV28	TRBJ2-7	CASSLTGTYEQYF	TGTGCCAGCAGCCTGACAGGGACCTACGAGCAGTACTTC
-	-	TRBV27	TRBJ2-2	CASSPRAGNTGELFF	TGTGCCAGCAGTCCCAGGGCAGGGAACACCGGGGAGCTGTTTTTT
TRBD1	-	TRBV7-9	TRBJ2-1	CASTRGQVNEQFF	TGTGCCAGCACCAGGGGGCAGGTCAATGAGCAGTTCTTC
TRBD1	-	TRBV4-3	TRBJ1-2	CASSQDTGALYGYTF	TGCGCCAGCAGCCAAGATACAGGGGCCCTCTATGGCTACACCTTC
-	-	TRBV28	TRBJ2-3	CASSQYQGLRTDTQYF	TGTGCCAGCAGCCAGTACCAGGGACTGCGCACAGATACGCAGTATTTT
-	-	TRBV6-5	TRBJ2-7	CASSSLETSEQYF	TGTGCCAGCAGTTCTCTAGAGACCAGCGAGCAGTACTTC
-	few	TRBV2	TRBJ1-5	CASSELYTGSGQPQHF	TGTGCCAGCAGTGAATTGTATACAGGGTCGGGTCAGCCCCAGCATTTT
TRBD2	-	TRBV5-4	TRBJ2-7	CASKAGGGRGEQYF	TGTGCCAGCAAGGCAGGCGGGGGTCGGGGCGAGCAGTACTTC
-	once	TRBV14	TRBJ1-1	CASSPAYTEAFF	TGTGCCAGCAGCCCCGCGTACACTGAAGCTTTCTTT
TRBD2	-	TRBV4-2	TRBJ2-2	CASSQVTQRGNTGELFF	TGTGCCAGCAGCCAAGTTACCCAGCGGGGTAACACCGGGGAGCTGTTTTTT
-	-	TRBV2	TRBJ1-3	CASGKDSPTIYF	TGTGCCAGCGGAAAAGACAGCCCCACCATATATTTT
TRBD1	-	TRBV28	TRBJ2-5	CASSLWGRGQETQYF	TGTGCCAGCAGTTTATGGGGCAGGGGGCAAGAGACCCAGTACTTC
TRBD1	-	TRBV7-9	TRBJ1-1	CASRSGSDRAAFF	TGTGCCAGCAGATCAGGATCCGACAGGGCTGCTTTCTTT
-	once	TRBV28	TRBJ2-7	CASNRQDRYEQYF	TGTGCCAGCAACCGACAGGACCGCTACGAGCAGTACTTC
-	-	TRBV2	TRBJ1-3	CASSAGHPGSGNTIYF	TGTGCCAGCAGTGCGGGACACCCCGGCTCTGGAAACACCATATATTTT
-	-	TRBV4-1	TRBJ1-5	CASSQERWGDGGNQPQHF	TGCGCCAGCAGCCAAGAAAGGTGGGGGGACGGGGGCAATCAGCCCCAGCATTTT
-	few	TRBV28	TRBJ1-1	CASTGPADTEAFF	TGTGCCAGCACTGGCCCCGCGGACACTGAAGCTTTCTTT
-	-	TRBV15	TRBJ2-1	CATSTWGDEQFF	TGTGCCACCAGCACATGGGGGGATGAGCAGTTCTTC
TRBD1	-	TRBV18	TRBJ1-1	CASSPGTGGSTEAFF	TGTGCCAGCTCACCAGGGACAGGGGGTAGCACTGAAGCTTTCTTT